This TCR beta chain came from a study of OX40 agonist ivuxolimab in advanced cancers. Overall study: Treatment of patients was with ivuxolimab, an agonistic anti-OX40 (CD134) antibody.

This CDR3 spans 17 amino acids. To note about this clone: The antigen is unknown.

Whole-study results and caveats: The CD4+ and CD8+ T cells in the blood had expanded clonally by week 6 at 0.1 to 3.0 mg/kg.

Sequencing was performed with immunoSEQ multiplex PCR; in TCRdb, only in-frame clones are kept and a portion is missing. The repertoire holds approximately 79,000 clones, with approximately 87% as singletons. This clonotype was obtained from an adult with an advanced solid tumor such as melanoma, head and neck, liver or kidney cancer. Sequencing was performed on CD4+ or CD8+ T cells sorted from blood, taken in a trial of the OX40 agonist ivuxolimab. V is TRBV12-2 and J is TRBJ1-2; whether TRBD1, the table's D call, matches the DNA was not checked. TRBV12-2 is a known pseudogene. The DNA for the CDR3 is TGTGCAAGTCGCAGATCTCCACGGACAGGGTGGAACTATGGCTACACCTTC. It specifies CASRRSPRTGWNYGYTF.